Listed below are T cell receptor beta chains from one sample, sequenced in a study of T cell responses to AZD1222 COVID-19 vaccine. Assay: immunoSEQ multiplex PCR; the TCRdb copy retains only in-frame clones and omits some. Among tens of thousands of clones listed, approximately 88% were seen once. Sequences were derived from peripheral blood, sampled 28 days after the second dose of the MenACWY control vaccine. All receptors derive from an adult who received the MenACWY meningococcal vaccine as a control. The CDR3 runs from the conserved cysteine through the conserved F or W. D genes are given only for firm matches.

D,V,J,CDR3,DNA
.,TRBV12-3/TRBV12-4,TRBJ2-5,CASSLQETQYF,TGTGCCAGCAGCCTGCAAGAGACCCAGTACTTC
TRBD1,TRBV28,TRBJ1-4,CASSPDRGSPARGKLFF,TGTGCCAGCAGTCCCGACAGGGGCTCTCCTGCACGGGGAAAACTGTTTTTT
TRBD1,TRBV6-6,TRBJ1-5,CASSTGTGDQPQHF,TGTGCCAGCAGTACCGGGACAGGGGATCAGCCCCAGCATTTT
.,TRBV4-2,TRBJ2-1,CASSQGSSLDEQFF,TGTGCCAGCAGCCAAGGTAGTAGCCTCGATGAGCAGTTCTTC
.,TRBV12-3/TRBV12-4,TRBJ1-2,CASSLEGAVGYTF,TGTGCCAGCAGTTTGGAGGGAGCGGTCGGCTACACCTTC
.,TRBV7-2,TRBJ2-2,CASSLGGYTGELFF,TGTGCCAGCAGCTTGGGCGGATACACCGGGGAGCTGTTTTTT
.,TRBV10-3,TRBJ2-2,CAISEPGLANTGELFF,TGTGCCATCAGTGAGCCGGGACTGGCGAACACCGGGGAGCTGTTTTTT
.,TRBV28,TRBJ1-2,CASSLSRMGADF,TGTGCCAGCAGTTTATCCCGCATGGGGGCGGACTTC
.,TRBV20-1,TRBJ2-1,CSASVHGGQMNEQFF,TGCAGTGCTAGTGTCCACGGGGGCCAAATGAATGAGCAGTTCTTC
.,TRBV30,TRBJ1-2,CAWSRTATNYGYTF,TGTGCCTGGAGTAGGACAGCGACTAACTATGGCTACACCTTC
TRBD2,TRBV7-2,TRBJ2-1,CASSSGLASYNEQFF,TGTGCCAGCAGCTCGGGACTAGCGTCCTACAATGAGCAGTTCTTC
.,TRBV7-8,TRBJ2-3,CASSFLETGGTDTQYF,TGTGCCAGCAGCTTTTTAGAGACTGGGGGAACAGATACGCAGTATTTT
.,TRBV28,TRBJ1-1,CASRRYSMNTEAFF,TGTGCCAGCAGGCGTTACAGTATGAACACTGAAGCTTTCTTT
.,TRBV2,TRBJ2-7,CASSDQGKVYEQYF,TGTGCCAGCAGTGATCAGGGGAAGGTCTACGAGCAGTACTTC
.,TRBV7-9,TRBJ2-3,CASSSKTVTDTQYF,TGTGCCAGCAGCTCCAAGACAGTCACAGATACGCAGTATTTT